A single sample gave rise to the 16 T cell receptor beta chains below, sequenced in a study of OX40 agonist ivuxolimab in advanced cancers. Generated by immunoSEQ multiplex PCR, the TCRdb table keeps only in-frame clones and is missing some. Of about 40,000 clones listed, under 90% are singletons. Sequenced here: CD4+ or CD8+ T cells sorted from blood, sampled in a trial of the OX40 agonist ivuxolimab. The receptors originated from an adult with an advanced solid tumor such as melanoma, head and neck, liver or kidney cancer.

The chain combines TRBV6-5 with TRBJ2-7; tentatively, D is TRBD1 (5 bases). Trimming removed 4 bases at V and 3 bases at J, with 10 bases between. CDR1 is MNHEY and CDR2 is SVGAGI in the germline V gene. CDR3 length: 13 residues. The CDR3 DNA sequence: TGTGCCAGCAGTTCGTCGCAGGGCTACGAGCAGTACTTC. This gives the protein CASSSSQGYEQYF.

This chain joins TRBV5-1 and TRBJ2-7; 13 bases match TRBD2. The length of the CDR3 is 18 residues. Trimming removed 0 bases from V and 0 bases from J; junction bases left unmatched: 6. From germline, CDR1 is SGHRS and CDR2 YFSETQ. The CDR3 protein is CASSLAGTSGANSYEQYF. CDR3 DNA: TGCGCCAGCAGCTTGGCCGGGACTAGCGGGGCCAACTCCTACGAGCAGTACTTC.

The chain joins TRBV15 to TRBJ2-5; no clear D. The germline gives CDR1 LNHNV, CDR2 YYDKDF (reference sequence). The CDR3 covers 12 residues. The germline V and J ends were trimmed by 0 bases and 5 bases, with 4 bases remaining between them. The CDR3 region is CATSREQETQYF. In nucleotides, the CDR3 is TGTGCCACCAGCAGAGAACAGGAGACCCAGTACTTC.

The J gene is TRBJ1-2, the V gene TRBV9; no firm D call. Germline V lookup: CDR1 SGDLS, CDR2 YYNGEE. The V end was cut by 2 bases, the J end by 3 bases, with 11 bases between. The CDR3 sequence is 14 residues long. The CDR3 nucleotides read TGTGCCAGCAGCGTGGCCCCTATGGACTATGGCTACACCTTC. This gives the protein CASSVAPMDYGYTF.

The chain uses TRBV10-3 and TRBJ2-7; weak D call: TRBD1 (6 bases). The CDR3 spans 12 residues. V lost 7 bases to trimming and J lost 5 bases, with 12 bases between them. Germline values: CDR1 ENHRY, CDR2 SYGVKD. CDR3 nucleotides: TGTGCCATCATGGACAGCATCGACGAGCAGTACTTC. It encodes CAIMDSIDEQYF.

This clone was picked up one time. The chain links TRBV27 to TRBJ1-4; 7 bases are shared with TRBD1. CDR1 and CDR2 from the germline V gene are MNHEY and SMNVEV (reference sequence). The CDR3 spans 14 residues. V dropped 3 bases and J dropped 7; count of bases not matched to a gene: 5. CDR3 sequence reads: CASSLYRGGEKLFF. The CDR3 region has the DNA TGTGCCAGCAGTTTGTACAGGGGCGGTGAAAAACTGTTTTTT.

The rearrangement links TRBV6-6 to TRBJ1-3; D uncertain. Trimming left V 5 bases short and J 3 bases short, with 5 bases between. The CDR3 contains 12 residues. CDR1 is MNHNY, CDR2 SVGAGI, per germline (reference sequence). CDR3 in amino acids: CASSALGNTIYF. CDR3 bases: TGTGCCAGCAGTGCCCTTGGAAACACCATATATTTT.

The CDR3 DNA is TGTGCCAGTAGTATAGGCTCGAGCTCCTACGAGCAGTACTTC. Protein sequence: CASSIGSSSYEQYF. The V call is TRBV19, the J call TRBJ2-7; D gene unclear. This CDR3 region has 14 residues. Looked up from germline, CDR1 is LNHDA and CDR2 is SQIVND (reference sequence). Between the trimmed V and J ends, which lost 1 base and 0 bases, there was a span of 7 bases.

The chain links TRBV14 to TRBJ2-2, with D uncertain. V lost 4 bases and J lost 5, with 5 bases in between. Germline V gives CDR1 SGHDN, CDR2 FVKESK. The CDR3 sequence is 12 residues long. The CDR3 DNA reads TGTGCCAGCAGCCGCCGGACCGGGGAGCTGTTTTTT. It codes for CASSRRTGELFF.

The genes are TRBV7-3 and TRBJ2-1; 10 nucleotides match TRBD1. CDR1 SGHTA and CDR2 FQGTGA come from the germline V gene. The CDR3 sequence is 13 residues long. V lost 4 bases and J lost 10; bases outside the gene matches: 4. Written as DNA, the CDR3 is TGTGCCAGCAGCTGGACAGGGGGACGGGAGCAGTTCTTC. Amino acids: CASSWTGGREQFF. Drawing the rest from reference TRBV7-3 and TRBJ2-1, the complete variable domain is GAGVSQTPSNKVTEKGKYVELRCDPISGHTALYWYRQSLGQGPEFLIYFQGTGAADDSGLPNDRFFAVRPEGSVSTLKIQRTERGDSAVYLCASSWTGGREQFFGPGTRLTVL.

The chain combines TRBV28 with TRBJ1-4; D is unresolved. The V end was cut by 7 bases, the J end by 3 bases, with 21 bases between. This CDR3 is 17 amino acids long. CDR1 and CDR2 from the germline V gene are MDHEN and SYDVKM. CDR3 bases: TGTGCCAGCAACGAGGCCGGGGTGGGGTGGGCTAATGAAAAACTGTTTTTT. Amino acids: CASNEAGVGWANEKLFF. Full variable domain (remainder filled in from reference TRBV28 and TRBJ1-4): DVKVTQSSRYLVKRTGEKVFLECVQDMDHENMFWYRQDPGLGLRLIYFSYDVKMKEKGDIPEGYSVSREKKERFSLILESASTNQTSMYLCASNEAGVGWANEKLFFGSGTQLSVL.

In DNA form, the CDR3 reads TGTGCCAGCAGCTTAGCAACCGGCTACAATGAGCAGTTCTTC. Its translation is CASSLATGYNEQFF. The chain has TRBV7-2 and TRBJ2-1, with D uncertain. Germline V gene sequence: CDR1 SGHTA, CDR2 FQGNSA. Trimming pared 0 bases from V and 3 bases from J, leaving 6 bases between. CDR3 length equals 14 residues.

This chain joins TRBV4-1 and TRBJ2-7; D may match TRBD1 or TRBD2 (5 bases each). CDR3 length: 15 residues. Germline CDR1 and CDR2: MGHRA and YSYEKL. The ends were cut back, 1 base at V and 3 bases at J, with 13 bases in the middle. The CDR3 coding sequence is TGCGCCAGCAGCCAAGGACCGGGACCCCTCTACGAGCAGTACTTC. This gives the protein CASSQGPGPLYEQYF.

V and J are TRBV5-1 and TRBJ1-2; tentatively, D is TRBD1 (5 bases). The CDR3 has 13 residues. Germline-derived CDR1 and CDR2 are SGHRS and YFSETQ. V lost 0 bases to trimming and J lost 6 bases, with 9 bases between them. CDR3 protein: CASSLAAGDGYTF. The DNA for the CDR3 is TGCGCCAGCAGCTTGGCCGCGGGGGATGGCTACACCTTC.

The chain has TRBV4-2 and TRBJ2-1, with TRBD2 identical over 14 bases. This CDR3 comprises 17 residues. The trim removed 5 bases at V and 8 bases at J, leaving 11 bases unmatched. Germline V gene lookup returns CDR1 LGHNA and CDR2 YNFKEQ. CDR3 loop: CASSSRLTSGGADEQFF. The CDR3 DNA sequence: TGTGCCAGCAGCTCCCGACTGACTAGCGGGGGGGCCGATGAGCAGTTCTTC.

This CDR3 is CASSSGTQSLNTGELFF. The DNA for the CDR3 is TGTGCCAGCAGCTCCGGGACCCAAAGTCTGAACACCGGGGAGCTGTTTTTT. This chain uses TRBV7-7 with TRBJ2-2, with D tentatively TRBD1 or TRBD2 (5 bases each). The CDR3 runs 17 residues. Germline V lookup: CDR1 SSHAT, CDR2 FNYEAQ (reference sequence). Trimming took off 4 bases at V and 1 base at J, with 16 bases between the two ends.